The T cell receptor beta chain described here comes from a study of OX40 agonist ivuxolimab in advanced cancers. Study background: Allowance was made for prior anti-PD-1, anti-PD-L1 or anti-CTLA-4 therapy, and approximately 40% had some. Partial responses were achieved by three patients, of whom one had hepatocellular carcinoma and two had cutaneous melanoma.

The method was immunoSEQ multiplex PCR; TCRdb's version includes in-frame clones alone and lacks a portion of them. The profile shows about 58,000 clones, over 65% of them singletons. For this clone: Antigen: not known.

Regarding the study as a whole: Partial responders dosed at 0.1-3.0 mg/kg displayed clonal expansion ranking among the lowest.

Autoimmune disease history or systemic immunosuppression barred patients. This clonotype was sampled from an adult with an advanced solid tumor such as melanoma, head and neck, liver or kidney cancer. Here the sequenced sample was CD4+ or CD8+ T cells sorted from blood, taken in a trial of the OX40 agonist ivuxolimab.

The CDR3 DNA is TGTGCCAGCAGCTTAGAATCCAGGGGCTGGGGCTACACCTTC. Translating gives CASSLESRGWGYTF. This chain links TRBV11-2 with TRBJ1-2, with D possibly matching TRBD1 (6 bases). Germline V gene sequence: CDR1 SGHAT, CDR2 FQNNGV. Trimming shortened V by 0 bases and J by 8 bases, and 13 bases separated the two germline ends. The CDR3 loop spans 14 amino acids. Based on the CDR3 plus reference TRBV11-2 and TRBJ1-2, the full variable domain is EAGVAQSPRYKIIEKRQSVAFWCNPISGHATLYWYQQILGQGPKLLIQFQNNGVVDDSQLPKDRFSAERLKGVDSTLKIQPAKLEDSAVYLCASSLESRGWGYTFGSGTRLTVV.